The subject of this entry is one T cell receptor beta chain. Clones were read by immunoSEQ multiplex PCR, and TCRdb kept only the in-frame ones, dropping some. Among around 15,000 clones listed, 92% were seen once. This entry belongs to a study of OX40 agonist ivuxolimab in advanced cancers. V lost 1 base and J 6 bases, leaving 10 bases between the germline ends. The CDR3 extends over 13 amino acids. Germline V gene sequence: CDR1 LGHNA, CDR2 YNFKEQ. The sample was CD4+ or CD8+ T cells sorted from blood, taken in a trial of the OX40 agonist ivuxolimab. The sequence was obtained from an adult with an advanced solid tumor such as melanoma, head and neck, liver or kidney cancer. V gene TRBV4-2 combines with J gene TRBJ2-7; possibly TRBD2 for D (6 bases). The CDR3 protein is CASSQGTTSEQYF. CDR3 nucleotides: TGTGCCAGCAGCCAAGGGACTACCAGCGAGCAGTACTTC.